This T cell receptor beta chain was sequenced in a study of blood T cell repertoires in COVID-19. Overall study: T cells, B-cell-depleted T cells, or PBMCs provided the cDNA or gDNA that served as material.

Membership in each cohort depended on participant-reported clinical history. This table comes from immunoSEQ multiplex PCR, and its TCRdb copy is limited to in-frame clones, with some not included. The sample contains about 150,000 clones, 75% to 90% of which appear only once. Trimming removed 0 bases from V and 7 bases from J; junction bases left unmatched: 4. CDR3 length equals 15 residues. Germline V CDR1 and CDR2: SGDLS, YYNGEE. This receptor was taken from a middle-aged woman who had been exposed to COVID-19. Sequences were obtained from PBMCs or T cells enriched from blood (not recorded which). The chain joins TRBV9 to TRBJ2-1; 10 nucleotides align to TRBD2. For the CDR3, the DNA is TGTGCCAGCAGCGTAGATCAACTAGCGGGGAATGAGCAGTTCTTC. Residues: CASSVDQLAGNEQFF.